One and the same sample provided the 11 T cell receptor beta chains below, sequenced in a study of blood T cells in healthy people across ages. Using a J-beta primer mix together with a sample-barcoded 5' primer, a second PCR was run for about 6 to 11 cycles. One entry per CDR3 protein results from TCRdb running MiXCR on the 5' RACE reads. The data show 1,500,000 or so distinct CDR3 sequences, 59% seen once. Sample: blood. These receptors came from a man aged 18 to 29 in good health.

This clonotype was detected a few times. The chain is built from TRBV7-9 and TRBJ2-7, with 7 bases that match TRBD2. The CDR3 sequence is 14 residues long. The trim removed 5 bases at V and 5 bases at J, leaving 9 bases unmatched. Germline CDR1 reads SEHNR; CDR2 reads FQNEAQ (reference sequence). The chain's CDR3 is CASSGTISSHEQYF. The DNA for the CDR3 is TGTGCCAGCAGCGGGACTATCAGTAGCCACGAGCAGTACTTC.

CDR3 nucleotide sequence: TGTGCCAGCACCTTCCAGGGGGCCTACAATGAGCAGTTCTTC. Protein: CASTFQGAYNEQFF. The gene calls are TRBV9 and TRBJ2-1; 7 bases are a match to TRBD1. This CDR3 spans 14 amino acids. J was trimmed by 2 bases and V by 6 bases; bases with no gene match: 5. The V gene's germline CDR1 is SGDLS and CDR2 YYNGEE.

This chain uses TRBV10-3 with TRBJ2-6; 7 nucleotides line up with TRBD2. Germline CDR1 and CDR2: ENHRY and SYGVKD. The CDR3 contains 15 residues. V gave up 4 bases and J gave up 2 bases; unmatched junction bases: 2. CDR3 residues: CAISVSGAGANVLTF. The CDR3 region has the DNA TGTGCCATCAGTGTAAGCGGGGCTGGGGCCAACGTCCTGACTTTC.

This clonotype turned up a few times. This chain uses TRBV14 with TRBJ2-4; no clear D gene. Germline V gene data show CDR1 as SGHDN and CDR2 as FVKESK. The CDR3 spans 13 residues. V was pared by 4 bases and J by 7 bases, with 11 bases between. DNA of the CDR3: TGTGCCAGCAGCCTTGGCCTTCAGAACATTCAGTACTTC. Encoded protein: CASSLGLQNIQYF.

A few counts support this clonotype. J is TRBJ1-5 and V is TRBV4-1; perhaps TRBD1 as D (5 bases). Per germline, CDR1 MGHRA and CDR2 YSYEKL. This CDR3 spans 15 amino acids. With 4 bases removed from V and 0 bases from J, the gap between germline ends came to 10 bases. The CDR3 region has the DNA TGCGCCAGCAGCCGGAGAGGGGTTAGCAATCAGCCCCAGCATTTT. Its protein is CASSRRGVSNQPQHF.

V usage is TRBV29-1 and J usage is TRBJ2-3; 8 nucleotides align to TRBD1. V was pared by 8 bases and J by 3 bases, with 7 bases of the junction left unmatched. Germline values: CDR1 SQVTM, CDR2 ANQGSEA. The CDR3 consists of 13 residues. The CDR3 DNA follows: TGCAGCCACAGGACAGGGAGGACAGATACGCAGTATTTT. The encoded protein is CSHRTGRTDTQYF.

The chain is built from TRBV24-1 and TRBJ1-5; possibly TRBD1 for D (5 bases). Germline V gives CDR1 KGHDR, CDR2 SFDVKD. Trimming cost V 3 bases and J 4 bases, with 9 bases left between them. The CDR3 is 14 residues long. Here the CDR3 DNA reads TGTGCCACCAGTGATGGCCAGGGAAATCAGCCCCAGCATTTT. Translated: CATSDGQGNQPQHF.

The chain couples TRBV13 to TRBJ2-1; perhaps D is TRBD1 or TRBD2 (6 bases each). CDR3 size: 15 residues. V lost 0 bases and J 9 bases, leaving 15 bases between the germline ends. Germline CDR1 reads PRHDT; CDR2 reads FYEKMQ (reference sequence). CDR3 sequence (DNA): TGTGCCAGCAGCTTAGGTCAGGGGACTTATAGTGAGCAGTTCTTC. This codes for CASSLGQGTYSEQFF.

The chain combines TRBV29-1 with TRBJ1-1, with D maybe TRBD1 (5 bases). The V end lost 4 bases, the J end lost 4 bases, and 13 bases lay between the germline ends. The CDR3 has 13 residues. The germline gives CDR1 SQVTM, CDR2 ANQGSEA. The CDR3 nucleotides read TGCAGCGTTGCCTCCGCAGGGTCCACTGAAGCTTTCTTT. Protein sequence: CSVASAGSTEAFF.

The chain joins TRBV5-1 to TRBJ2-4; D is perhaps TRBD1 (5 bases). The CDR3 extends over 12 amino acids. Trimming stripped 3 bases from V and 8 bases from J, with 9 bases between. Looked up from germline, CDR1 is SGHRS and CDR2 is YFSETQ. CDR3 nucleotides: TGCGCCAGCAGCTCAGAAGGGGACATTCAGTACTTC. Translation: CASSSEGDIQYF.

This chain joins TRBV10-3 and TRBJ2-1, with TRBD2 matching over 10 bases. The CDR3 is 15 residues long. Looked up from germline, CDR1 is ENHRY and CDR2 is SYGVKD. V shed 3 bases, J shed 3 bases, and the junction held 2 bases outside the gene matches. The CDR3 loop is CAISEGLADYNEQFF. DNA for the CDR3: TGTGCCATCAGTGAAGGACTAGCGGACTACAATGAGCAGTTCTTC.